The 17 T cell receptor beta chains listed next were all sequenced from one sample in a study of blood T cell repertoires in COVID-19. Generated by immunoSEQ multiplex PCR, the TCRdb table keeps only in-frame clones and is missing some. The sample lists under 450,000 clones; 70% to 90% were seen once. The material sequenced was PBMCs or T cells enriched from blood (not recorded which). The receptors were gathered from a man in his thirties or forties who had recovered from COVID-19.

The chain is built from TRBV11-1 and TRBJ2-3, with unresolved D. The V gene's germline CDR1 is SGHAT and CDR2 FQDESV (reference sequence). CDR3 length: 14 amino acids. With 1 base removed from V and 6 bases from J, the gap between germline ends came to 11 bases. The CDR3 coding sequence is TGTGCCAGCAGCTTAGGACACCGGTTGGATACGCAGTATTTT. Translating gives CASSLGHRLDTQYF.

The chain uses TRBV12-5 and TRBJ2-1; D perhaps matches TRBD1 (5 bases). CDR1 and CDR2 (germline): LGHNT, FRNRAP. The CDR3 sequence is 14 residues long. Trimming stripped 6 bases from V and 6 bases from J, with 15 bases between. CDR3 sequence: CASGSRTILNEQFF. CDR3 sequence (DNA): TGTGCTAGTGGCAGCCGGACAATTCTCAATGAGCAGTTCTTC.

This clone was observed a few times. The V call is TRBV29-1, the J call TRBJ2-7, with 11 bases lining up with TRBD1. This CDR3 spans 12 amino acids. CDR1 and CDR2 (germline): SQVTM, ANQGSEA. Unmatched junction bases numbered 1, after V lost 7 bases and J lost 2 bases. The CDR3 loop reads CSGGQGAYEQYF. The CDR3 DNA is TGCAGCGGGGGACAGGGGGCCTACGAGCAGTACTTC.

The rearrangement uses TRBV4-2 and TRBJ1-1; unclear D gene. CDR1 and CDR2 (germline): LGHNA, YNFKEQ. The CDR3 totals 13 residues. The V end lost 1 base, the J end lost 7 bases, and 10 bases lay between the germline ends. The CDR3 coding sequence is TGTGCCAGCAGCCAAGGAGGGCTGGGTGAAGCTTTCTTT. Protein: CASSQGGLGEAFF.

The rearrangement joins TRBV6-5 to TRBJ2-4; 10 bases match TRBD1. Germline values: CDR1 MNHEY, CDR2 SVGAGI. The V and J ends lost 5 bases and 7 bases, in that order; junction bases with no gene match: 5. The CDR3 is made up of 14 amino acids. Here the CDR3 DNA reads TGTGCCAGCAGTCCGACAGGGGGCCGCAACATTCAGTACTTC. Translation: CASSPTGGRNIQYF.

The chain uses TRBV30 and TRBJ1-5, with 12 bases aligning to TRBD1. The V segment lost 5 bases and the J segment 7 bases; nucleotides outside the gene matches: 6. Germline loops: CDR1 GTSNPN, CDR2 SVGIG (reference sequence). This CDR3 has 14 amino acids. This CDR3 is CAWGTGGVPQPQHF. CDR3 nucleotides: TGTGCCTGGGGGACAGGGGGCGTACCGCAGCCCCAGCATTTT.

V usage is TRBV6-5 and J usage is TRBJ1-2, with D hard to call. With 4 bases removed from V and 3 bases from J, the gap between germline ends came to 15 bases. Germline V gene sequence: CDR1 MNHEY, CDR2 SVGAGI. The CDR3 loop spans 15 amino acids. CDR3 sequence: CASSSLGGGHYGYTF. The CDR3 nucleotides are TGTGCCAGCAGTTCCCTTGGAGGAGGGCACTATGGCTACACCTTC.

The chain is built from TRBV6-5 and TRBJ1-6; D is ambiguous. CDR1 is MNHEY, CDR2 SVGAGI, per germline. Trimming stripped 0 bases from V and 0 bases from J, with 6 bases between. There are 16 residues in the CDR3. CDR3 amino acids: CASSYSASSYNSPLHF. The DNA for the CDR3 is TGTGCCAGCAGTTACTCCGCGAGCTCCTATAATTCACCCCTCCACTTT.

The chain has TRBV7-9 and TRBJ1-1, with TRBD1 as a possible D gene (5 bases). This CDR3 is 15 amino acids long. From germline, CDR1 is SEHNR and CDR2 FQNEAQ (reference sequence). V was trimmed by 0 bases and J by 1 base, leaving 9 bases between them. CDR3 sequence: CASSLAGRANTEAFF. CDR3 sequence (DNA): TGTGCCAGCAGCTTAGCTGGCAGGGCGAACACTGAAGCTTTCTTT.

Concerning this clone itself: Other nucleotide sequences from this sample produce the same CDR3. This rearrangement joins TRBV6-2 or TRBV6-3 to TRBJ2-3; the match to TRBD2 covers 7 bases. This CDR3 is 15 amino acids long. CDR1 MNHEY and CDR2 SVGEGT come from the germline V gene. The V and J ends lost 3 bases and 0 bases, in that order; junction bases with no gene match: 3. This CDR3 reads CASSYGGGSTDTQYF. The CDR3 nucleotides read TGTGCCAGCAGTTATGGGGGGGGAAGCACAGATACGCAGTATTTT.

The J gene is TRBJ2-2, the V gene TRBV6-5; a weak D match, TRBD2 (5 bases). The germline gives CDR1 MNHEY, CDR2 SVGAGI. This CDR3 region has 14 residues. Trimming cost V 5 bases and J 7 bases, with 14 bases left between them. DNA of the CDR3: TGTGCCAGCAGTATCATCATCGGGGTCGGGGAGCTGTTTTTT. Translating gives CASSIIIGVGELFF.

The gene calls are TRBV6-5 and TRBJ1-2; 9 nucleotides align to TRBD1. The CDR3 runs to 14 residues. CDR1 is MNHEY, CDR2 SVGAGI, per germline. The V gene end was trimmed by 7 bases and the J gene end by 4 bases; junction bases not matched to a gene: 7. The CDR3 DNA reads TGTGCCAGCAACCCGGGACAGGGACGCTATGGCTACACCTTC. Protein sequence: CASNPGQGRYGYTF.

The chain joins TRBV5-4 to TRBJ1-2, with 8 nucleotides matching TRBD1. Germline V gene lookup returns CDR1 SGHNT and CDR2 YYREEE (reference sequence). The CDR3 sequence is 15 residues long. Trimming at V came to 1 base and at J to 5 bases, leaving 7 bases not matched to a gene. CDR3 coding DNA: TGTGCCAGCAGCTTGAATACAGGGGGGAGGTATGGCTACACCTTC. This translates into CASSLNTGGRYGYTF.

The chain is built from TRBV14 and TRBJ2-1, with 13 bases fitting TRBD2. Germline CDR1 reads SGHDN; CDR2 reads FVKESK. The junction had 11 bases not matched to a gene; V was cut back by 4 bases and J by 8 bases. The CDR3 loop spans 17 amino acids. CDR3 bases: TGTGCCAGCAGCCTATTAGGACTAGCGGGGGCCGGGGATGAGCAGTTCTTC. Protein product: CASSLLGLAGAGDEQFF.

The gene calls are TRBV6-6 and TRBJ1-2; TRBD1 aligns across 8 bases. This CDR3 has 13 amino acids. Losses at the gene ends were 5 bases for V and 5 bases for J; bases not matched to a gene: 4. Germline CDR1 and CDR2: MNHNY and SVGAGI (reference sequence). The CDR3 nucleotides read TGTGCCAGCAGTCGCGGGACAGGTTATGGCTACACCTTC. Its protein product is CASSRGTGYGYTF.

This clone was counted only a few times. This chain links TRBV6-2 or TRBV6-3 with TRBJ1-1; D perhaps matches TRBD1 (5 bases). Per the germline V gene, CDR1 is MNHEY and CDR2 is SVGEGT. V was cut by 6 bases and J by 7 bases, with 24 bases left in between. CDR3 size: 16 residues. Here the CDR3 reads CASSHPPQEGESEAFF. CDR3 bases: TGTGCCAGCAGCCACCCCCCACAGGAGGGCGAAAGTGAAGCTTTCTTT.

CDR3 in DNA: TGCGCCAGCAGCCAAGATATCGATCCGGGGGAGACCCAGTACTTC. Residues: CASSQDIDPGETQYF. The chain joins TRBV4-1 to TRBJ2-5; D perhaps matches TRBD2 (5 bases). Germline lookup yields CDR1 MGHRA and CDR2 YSYEKL. The CDR3 contains 15 residues. Trimming stripped 0 bases from V and 5 bases from J, with 13 bases between.